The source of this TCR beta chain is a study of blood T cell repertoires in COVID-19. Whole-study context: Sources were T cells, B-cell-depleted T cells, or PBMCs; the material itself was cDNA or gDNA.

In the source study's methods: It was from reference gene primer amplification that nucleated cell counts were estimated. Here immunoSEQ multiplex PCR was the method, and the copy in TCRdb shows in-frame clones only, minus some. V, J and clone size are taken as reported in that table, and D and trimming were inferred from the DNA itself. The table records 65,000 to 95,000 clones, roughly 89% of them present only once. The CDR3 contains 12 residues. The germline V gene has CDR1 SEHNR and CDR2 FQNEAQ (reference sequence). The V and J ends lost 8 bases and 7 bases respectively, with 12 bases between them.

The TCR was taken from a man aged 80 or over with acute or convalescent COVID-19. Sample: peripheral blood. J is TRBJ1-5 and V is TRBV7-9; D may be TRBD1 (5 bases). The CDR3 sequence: CASGLGGQPQHF. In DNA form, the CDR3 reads TGTGCCAGCGGCCTCGGGGGGCAGCCCCAGCATTTT.